The rows below give T cell receptor beta chains drawn from one sample of a study of siplizumab effects on memory and regulatory T cells. TCRdb's table, derived via immunoSEQ multiplex PCR, lists solely in-frame clones and lacks some. The sample yields tens of thousands of clones, approximately 97% seen once. Sequenced sample: naive CD4+ T cells sorted from blood. These receptors all stem from a human donor in good health. CDR3s include the opening cysteine and the closing phenylalanine or tryptophan. D genes are given only for firm matches. Not every row has a clone size; where given, it reads once, few, many or a size class.

abundance	j_gene	len	d_gene	v_gene	CDR3aa	CDR3nt
.	TRBJ2-7	15	TRBD2	TRBV19	CASSPASGRTYEQYF	TGTGCCAGTTCCCCCGCTAGCGGGAGAACCTACGAGCAGTACTTC
.	TRBJ2-3	12	.	TRBV6-1	CASTAGSVTQYF	TGTGCCAGCACCGCCGGCTCTGTTACGCAGTATTTT
.	TRBJ2-7	15	.	TRBV5-4	CASSLLGLGSYEQYF	TGTGCCAGCAGCTTGTTAGGTTTGGGAAGCTACGAGCAGTACTTC
.	TRBJ1-5	14	.	TRBV2	CASSAGVPNQPQHF	TGTGCCAGCAGTGCGGGGGTACCGAATCAGCCCCAGCATTTT
.	TRBJ2-1	13	.	TRBV7-3	CASSLRGDNEQFF	TGTGCCAGCAGCTTGAGAGGGGACAATGAGCAGTTCTTC
.	TRBJ1-1	14	.	TRBV9	CASSPVTVRTEAFF	TGTGCCAGCAGCCCCGTAACAGTAAGAACTGAAGCTTTCTTT
.	TRBJ2-2	15	.	TRBV9	CASSVRGRNTGELFF	TGTGCCAGCAGCGTACGAGGGAGGAACACCGGGGAGCTGTTTTTT
.	TRBJ2-1	15	TRBD2	TRBV7-3	CASSPLAGDSGEQFF	TGTGCCAGCAGCCCGCTAGCGGGAGATTCAGGTGAGCAGTTCTTC
.	TRBJ2-3	13	.	TRBV11-3	CASSPTGPDTQYF	TGTGCCAGCAGCCCGACGGGCCCAGATACGCAGTATTTT
.	TRBJ2-1	14	TRBD2	TRBV5-1	CASSLGGGLNEQFF	TGCGCCAGCAGCTTGGGCGGGGGGTTGAATGAGCAGTTCTTC
.	TRBJ1-1	11	.	TRBV20-1	CSARGSFEAFF	TGCAGTGCTAGAGGCAGCTTTGAAGCTTTCTTT
.	TRBJ2-7	14	.	TRBV2	CASSEISWRSEQYF	TGTGCCAGCAGTGAGATCTCCTGGCGGAGCGAGCAGTACTTC
.	TRBJ1-3	14	.	TRBV30	CAWRLSSSGNTIYF	TGTGCCTGGAGACTGTCAAGCTCTGGAAACACCATATATTTT
.	TRBJ1-2	14	TRBD1	TRBV6-6	CASSTWTGDYGYTF	TGTGCCAGCAGTACCTGGACAGGGGACTATGGCTACACCTTC
.	TRBJ2-3	16	TRBD2	TRBV19	CASSITGTSISDTQYF	TGTGCCAGTAGTATTACCGGGACTAGCATCTCAGATACGCAGTATTTT
.	TRBJ2-5	14	TRBD2	TRBV5-1	CASSYGGARETQYF	TGCGCCAGCAGCTACGGGGGGGCGAGGGAGACCCAGTACTTC
.	TRBJ2-1	20	TRBD2	TRBV11-3	CASSLLPGLAGAGSYNEQFF	TGTGCCAGCAGCTTGCTCCCGGGACTAGCGGGAGCGGGCTCCTACAATGAGCAGTTCTTC
.	TRBJ2-3	13	.	TRBV12-5	CASVPIAADTQYF	TGTGCTAGTGTTCCCATCGCGGCCGATACGCAGTATTTT
.	TRBJ2-5	14	TRBD2	TRBV2	CASSEEIGLAGKYF	TGTGCCAGCAGTGAAGAAATCGGACTAGCGGGCAAGTACTTC
.	TRBJ2-7	12	TRBD1	TRBV6-1	CARRQGPYEQYF	TGTGCCAGGAGACAGGGGCCCTACGAGCAGTACTTC
once	TRBJ1-1	13	TRBD1	TRBV6-5	CASTKTGVTEAFF	TGTGCCAGCACTAAGACAGGGGTCACTGAAGCTTTCTTT
.	TRBJ2-7	14	.	TRBV30	CAWSIGTGSRGQYF	TGTGCCTGGAGTATTGGGACGGGATCACGAGGGCAGTACTTC
.	TRBJ1-4	14	.	TRBV2	CASAGSRVREKLFF	TGTGCCAGCGCCGGTTCGAGAGTGCGAGAAAAACTGTTTTTT
.	TRBJ2-2	16	.	TRBV7-2	CASSLLSLTRAGELFF	TGTGCCAGCAGCTTACTGAGTCTCACCCGGGCCGGGGAGCTGTTTTTT
.	TRBJ2-3	16	.	TRBV5-1	CASSYSSGRGTDTQYF	TGCGCCAGCAGCTACAGCTCCGGCAGAGGCACAGATACGCAGTATTTT
.	TRBJ1-3	15	.	TRBV7-2	CASSLGSGSGNTIYF	TGTGCCAGCAGCTTAGGGTCAGGGAGTGGAAACACCATATATTTT
.	TRBJ2-2	16	.	TRBV15	CATSRDLARGTGELFF	TGTGCCACCAGCAGAGATCTAGCCCGCGGCACCGGGGAGCTGTTTTTT
.	TRBJ2-1	11	.	TRBV30	CAWSLFNEQFF	TGTGCCTGGAGCCTCTTCAATGAGCAGTTCTTC
.	TRBJ1-5	11	.	TRBV6-1	CASSQGQPQHF	TGTGCCAGCAGTCAGGGTCAGCCCCAGCATTTT
.	TRBJ2-1	15	.	TRBV4-2	CASSQTGNSYNEQFF	TGTGCCAGCAGCCAAACCGGGAACTCCTACAATGAGCAGTTCTTC
.	TRBJ2-1	11	.	TRBV20-1	CSASDRREQFF	TGCAGTGCTAGCGACAGGCGTGAGCAGTTCTTC
.	TRBJ1-2	13	TRBD1	TRBV6-1	CASSPRGSYGYTF	TGTGCCAGCAGTCCCAGGGGGTCGTATGGCTACACCTTC
.	TRBJ1-2	12	.	TRBV18	CASSPGGNGYTF	TGTGCCAGCTCACCAGGGGGCAATGGCTACACCTTC
.	TRBJ2-3	13	.	TRBV5-1	CASSSGPPDTQYF	TGCGCCAGCAGCTCCGGGCCGCCTGATACGCAGTATTTT
.	TRBJ2-5	13	.	TRBV6-5	CASSYRGTETQYF	TGTGCCAGCAGTTACCGGGGTACGGAGACCCAGTACTTC
.	TRBJ1-4	16	TRBD1	TRBV5-1	CASSLPTGTGDEKLFF	TGCGCCAGCAGCTTGCCCACCGGGACAGGGGATGAAAAACTGTTTTTT
.	TRBJ2-1	15	TRBD2	TRBV5-1	CASSFLAGVGNEQFF	TGCGCCAGCAGCTTTCTAGCGGGAGTAGGCAATGAGCAGTTCTTC
once	TRBJ2-2	14	.	TRBV19	CASSNRRNTGELFF	TGTGCCAGTAGTAACCGGCGGAACACCGGGGAGCTGTTTTTT
.	TRBJ2-2	13	.	TRBV15	CATSTYNTGELFF	TGTGCCACCAGCACTTATAACACCGGGGAGCTGTTTTTT
.	TRBJ2-5	15	.	TRBV18	CASSPRTPGAETQYF	TGTGCCAGCTCACCCCGGACCCCCGGCGCAGAGACCCAGTACTTC
.	TRBJ2-1	15	TRBD2	TRBV11-2	CASRTTSAAYNEQFF	TGTGCCAGCAGAACTACTAGCGCTGCCTACAATGAGCAGTTCTTC
.	TRBJ1-2	14	.	TRBV28	CASSFPTDLYGYTF	TGTGCCAGCAGTTTCCCGACAGACCTGTATGGCTACACCTTC
.	TRBJ2-7	14	TRBD1	TRBV19	CASSTDRVSNEQYF	TGTGCCAGTAGTACTGACAGGGTATCTAACGAGCAGTACTTC
.	TRBJ2-1	15	TRBD2	TRBV7-9	CASSSPGLAGDEQFF	TGTGCCAGCAGCTCACCGGGACTAGCGGGAGATGAGCAGTTCTTC
.	TRBJ2-7	15	TRBD1	TRBV6-5	CASSRGTGKNHEQYF	TGTGCCAGCAGTCGGGGGACAGGGAAAAACCACGAGCAGTACTTC
.	TRBJ1-3	11	.	TRBV29-1	CSVEVGNTIYF	TGCAGCGTTGAGGTTGGAAACACCATATATTTT
once	TRBJ2-1	18	.	TRBV5-6	CASSSRRAARSSYNEQFF	TGTGCCAGCAGCTCCCGGCGCGCTGCTCGGAGCTCCTACAATGAGCAGTTCTTC
once	TRBJ1-2	13	TRBD1	TRBV7-2	CASSWDRGDGYTF	TGTGCCAGCAGCTGGGACAGGGGCGATGGCTACACCTTC